This TCR beta chain was observed in a study of human T cells and chemical hapten exposure. Whole-study results and caveats: Sensitizing to DPC left TCRs with a frequency above 1 in 1000 unaltered.

Unique molecular identifiers were linked by the library to individual cDNA molecules. As processed by the authors: A per-sample median of roughly 96,000 TCRs was observed, with a range of about 23,224 to 690,600. TCRdb called the RACE reads again in MiXCR, with one record for every CDR3 protein. V and J calls and clone size were set by TCRdb, not the authors. The table lists about 30,000 distinct CDR3 sequences, around 5.9% of them singletons. This clonotype was recorded at least ten times. Its antigen is not known. Noted time point: healthy volunteer bleed at 6 weeks. The starting material, unfractionated whole blood, was used for total RNA extraction. CDR3 length: 16 amino acids. Germline CDR1 DFQATT, CDR2 SNEGSKA (reference sequence).

The clonotype was recovered from a human donor in good health. Some clones in this sample may be carry-over from other donors' samples. The chain employs TRBV20-1 and TRBJ2-5, with TRBD2 matching over 14 bases. The specimen sequenced was whole blood. CDR3 residues: CTPDRTSGRLQETQYF. The CDR3 DNA reads TGCACCCCGGATCGGACTAGCGGGAGGCTCCAAGAGACCCAGTACTTC.